This T cell receptor beta chain emerged from a study of T cell repertoires in cytomegalovirus infection. From the reads, TCRdb called clonotypes with MiXCR, one entry per CDR3 protein. The sample shows over 250,000 distinct CDR3 sequences, about 25% of them seen only once. This clonotype was counted many times. This CDR3 region has 15 residues. Germline V gene lookup returns CDR1 SGHVS and CDR2 FQNEAQ. V was shortened by 2 bases and J by 8 bases, with 15 bases between the two germline ends. The source of this sequence is a human donor in good health (CMV status not recorded). Some clones in this sample may be carry-over from other donors' samples. The chain carries TRBV7-8 and TRBJ1-4; D perhaps matches TRBD1 (5 bases). The sequenced material came from PBMCs. The chain's CDR3 is CASSLRAGWREKLFF. CDR3 bases: TGTGCCAGCAGCTTACGGGCAGGGTGGAGAGAAAAACTGTTTTTT.